This T cell receptor beta chain was obtained from a study of regulatory and conventional T cells in RAG deficiency. Study observations and caveats: Shannon entropy was markedly lower and Simpson indices higher in RAG-deficient patients than control T-cell subsets. Patient subsets had shorter CDR3s; Omenn Treg-Tconv overlap exceeded 80%.

Worth noting for this clone: Its antigen remains unknown.

The repertoire was sequenced with immunoSEQ multiplex PCR; TCRdb's copy has only in-frame clones and lacks some. The data show about 34,000 clones, 60% to 85% seen once. The sorted conventional CD4+ T cells were CD25-low and CD127-high, with genomic DNA sequenced. The CDR3 covers 15 residues. CDR1 SGHRS and CDR2 YFSETQ come from the germline V gene. Deletions cut 0 bases from V and 2 bases from J, with 12 bases between. These data were also reused for a study on regulatory T cells. In that study: Amplification used 52 TRBV primers and 13 TRBJ primers.

The chain uses TRBV5-1 and TRBJ2-7; D perhaps matches TRBD2 (5 bases). The sequenced sample consisted of CD4+ effector T cells sorted from blood. This receptor was identified in a human donor in good health. The CDR3 nucleotides are TGCGCCAGCAGCTTGGCCATAGCGAAACCCTACGAGCAGTACTTC. Protein: CASSLAIAKPYEQYF.